This T cell receptor (beta chain) emerged from a study of T cells in Graves' hyperthyroidism and ophthalmopathy. It was considered stable Graves' hyperthyroidism when ophthalmopathy did not progress within 18 months. Each diagnosis drew on symptoms, thyroxine, TRAb, thyroid ultrasound and orbital computed tomography findings. Using RNA transcripts as the source, TCR beta CDR3 regions were amplified. During a first-round RT-PCR of the TCR CDR3, the HTBI primer set was used. Via MiXCR, TCRdb re-called the multiplex PCR reads, giving one row per CDR3 protein. The sample gives a few hundred thousand distinct CDR3 sequences, less than 25% of which show up once; about a quarter is in the top ten. With 6 bases clipped from V and 7 bases from J, the junction kept 6 bases outside the gene matches. From germline, CDR1 is MNHEY and CDR2 SVGEGT. This CDR3 is built from 13 residues.

The clonotype was recovered from a man aged 18-30 years with Graves' hyperthyroidism. The chain uses TRBV6-2 or TRBV6-3 and TRBJ2-7, with 10 bases lining up with TRBD2. Source material: blood. The chain's CDR3 is CASSPIAGGEQYF. In DNA form, the CDR3 reads TGTGCCAGCAGCCCCATAGCGGGGGGAGAGCAGTACTTC.